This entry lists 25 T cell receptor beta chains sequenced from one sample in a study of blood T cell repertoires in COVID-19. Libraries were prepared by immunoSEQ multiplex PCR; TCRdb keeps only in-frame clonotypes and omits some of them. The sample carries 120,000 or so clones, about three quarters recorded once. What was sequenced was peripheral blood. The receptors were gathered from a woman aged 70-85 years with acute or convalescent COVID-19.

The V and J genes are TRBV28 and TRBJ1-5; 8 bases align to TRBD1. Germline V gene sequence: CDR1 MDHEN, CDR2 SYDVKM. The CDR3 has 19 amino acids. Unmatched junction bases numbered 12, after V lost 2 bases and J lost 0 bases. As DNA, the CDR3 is TGTGCCAGCAGTTTAAATCTAGGACAGGGCGTCCGTAGCAATCAGCCCCAGCATTTT. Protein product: CASSLNLGQGVRSNQPQHF.

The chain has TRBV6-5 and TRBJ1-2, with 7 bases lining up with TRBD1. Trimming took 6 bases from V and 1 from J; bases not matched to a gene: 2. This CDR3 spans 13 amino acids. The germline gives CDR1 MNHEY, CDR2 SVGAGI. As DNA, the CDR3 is TGTGCCAGCAGGGGGACAGTTAACTATGGCTACACCTTC. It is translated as CASRGTVNYGYTF.

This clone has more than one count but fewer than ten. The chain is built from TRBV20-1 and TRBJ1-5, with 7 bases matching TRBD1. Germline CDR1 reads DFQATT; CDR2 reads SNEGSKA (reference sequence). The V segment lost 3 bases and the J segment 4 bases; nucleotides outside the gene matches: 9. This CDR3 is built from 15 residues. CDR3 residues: CSASADKGANQPQHF. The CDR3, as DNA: TGCAGTGCTAGTGCGGACAAGGGGGCAAATCAGCCCCAGCATTTT.

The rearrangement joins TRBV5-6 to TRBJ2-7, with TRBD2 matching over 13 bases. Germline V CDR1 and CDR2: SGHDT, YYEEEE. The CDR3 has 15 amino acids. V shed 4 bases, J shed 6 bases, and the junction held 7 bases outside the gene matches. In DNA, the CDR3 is TGTGCCAGCAGCCCCGGACTAGCGGGAGCCCGCGAGCAGTACTTC. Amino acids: CASSPGLAGAREQYF.

CDR3 sequence reads: CASSLDYRGHTIYF. The CDR3, as DNA: TGTGCCAGCAGCTTGGACTACAGGGGACACACCATATATTTT. The chain recombines TRBV5-4 with TRBJ1-3; 7 bases line up with TRBD1. CDR3 length: 14 amino acids. Germline lookup yields CDR1 SGHNT and CDR2 YYREEE (reference sequence). Losses at the gene ends were 0 bases for V and 8 bases for J; bases not matched to a gene: 5.

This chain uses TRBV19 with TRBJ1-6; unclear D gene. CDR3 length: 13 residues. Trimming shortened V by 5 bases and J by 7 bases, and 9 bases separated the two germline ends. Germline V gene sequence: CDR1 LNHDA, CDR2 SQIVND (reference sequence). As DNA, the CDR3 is TGTGCCAGTAGTTTATCCGGGAATTCACCCCTCCACTTT. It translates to CASSLSGNSPLHF.

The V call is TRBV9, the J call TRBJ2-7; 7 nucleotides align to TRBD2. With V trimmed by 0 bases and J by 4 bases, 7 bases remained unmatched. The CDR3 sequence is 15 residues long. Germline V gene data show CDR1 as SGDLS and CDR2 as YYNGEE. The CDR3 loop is CASSVDPQGGYEQYF. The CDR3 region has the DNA TGTGCCAGCAGCGTAGACCCCCAGGGAGGGTACGAGCAGTACTTC.

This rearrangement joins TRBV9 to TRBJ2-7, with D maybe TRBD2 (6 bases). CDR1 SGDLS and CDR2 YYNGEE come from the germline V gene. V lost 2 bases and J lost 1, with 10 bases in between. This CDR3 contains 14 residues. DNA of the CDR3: TGTGCCAGCAGCGTCCGGGACTCGTCCTACGAGCAGTACTTC. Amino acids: CASSVRDSSYEQYF.

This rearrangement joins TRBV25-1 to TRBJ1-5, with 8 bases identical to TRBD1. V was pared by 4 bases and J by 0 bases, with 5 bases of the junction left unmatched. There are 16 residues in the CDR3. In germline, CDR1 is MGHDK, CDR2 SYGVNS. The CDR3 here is CASSGDRGNSNQPQHF. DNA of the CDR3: TGTGCCAGCAGTGGAGACAGGGGTAATAGCAATCAGCCCCAGCATTTT.

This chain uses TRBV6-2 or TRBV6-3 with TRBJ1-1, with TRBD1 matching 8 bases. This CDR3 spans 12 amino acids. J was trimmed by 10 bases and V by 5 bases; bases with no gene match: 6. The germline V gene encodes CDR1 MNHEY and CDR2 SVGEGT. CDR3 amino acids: CASSPGTGGAFF. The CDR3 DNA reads TGTGCCAGCAGTCCCGGGACAGGTGGAGCTTTCTTT.

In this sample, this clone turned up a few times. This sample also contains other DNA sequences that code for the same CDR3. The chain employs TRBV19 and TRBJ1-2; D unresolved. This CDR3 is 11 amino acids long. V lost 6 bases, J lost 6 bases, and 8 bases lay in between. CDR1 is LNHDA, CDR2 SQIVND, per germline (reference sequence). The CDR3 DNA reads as TGTGCCAGTAGATTGTCGGATGGCTACACCTTC. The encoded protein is CASRLSDGYTF.

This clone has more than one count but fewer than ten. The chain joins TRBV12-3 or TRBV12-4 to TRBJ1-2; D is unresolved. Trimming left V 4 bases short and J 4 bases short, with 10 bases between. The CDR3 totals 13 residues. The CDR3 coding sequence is TGTGCCAGCAGTTCCGAGGAGTCCTATGGCTACACCTTC. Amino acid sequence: CASSSEESYGYTF.

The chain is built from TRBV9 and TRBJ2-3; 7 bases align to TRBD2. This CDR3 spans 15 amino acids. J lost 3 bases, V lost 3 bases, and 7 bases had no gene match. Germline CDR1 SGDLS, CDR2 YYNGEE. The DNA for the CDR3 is TGTGCCAGCAGCGGCGAGGGAGGGAGAACAGATACGCAGTATTTT. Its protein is CASSGEGGRTDTQYF.

This chain's CDR3 is CASRAPRSNYGYTF. CDR3 DNA sequence: TGTGCCAGTAGGGCCCCACGCTCGAACTATGGCTACACCTTC. J is TRBJ1-2 and V is TRBV19, with unresolved D. CDR1 is LNHDA, CDR2 SQIVND, per germline (reference sequence). The CDR3 consists of 14 residues. V was cut by 6 bases and J by 2 bases, with 13 bases left in between.

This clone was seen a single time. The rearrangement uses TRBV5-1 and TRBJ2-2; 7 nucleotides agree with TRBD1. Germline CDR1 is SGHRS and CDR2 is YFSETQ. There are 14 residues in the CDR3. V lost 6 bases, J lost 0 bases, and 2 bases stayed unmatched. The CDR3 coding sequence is TGCGCCAGCACCGGGACAGCGAACACCGGGGAGCTGTTTTTT. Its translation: CASTGTANTGELFF.

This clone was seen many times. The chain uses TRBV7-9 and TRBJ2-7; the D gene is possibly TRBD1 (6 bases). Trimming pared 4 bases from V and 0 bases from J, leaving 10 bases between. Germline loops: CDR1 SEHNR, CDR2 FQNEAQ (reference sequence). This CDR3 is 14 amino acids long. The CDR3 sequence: CASSSGESSYEQYF. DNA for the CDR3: TGTGCCAGCAGCTCAGGGGAGAGCTCCTACGAGCAGTACTTC.

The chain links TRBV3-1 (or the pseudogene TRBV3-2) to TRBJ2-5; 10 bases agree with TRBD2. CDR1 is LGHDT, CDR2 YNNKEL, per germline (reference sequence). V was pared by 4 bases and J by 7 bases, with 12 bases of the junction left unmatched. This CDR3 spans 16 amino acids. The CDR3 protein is CASSRTSGVAGGTQYF. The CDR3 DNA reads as TGTGCCAGCAGCCGGACTAGCGGAGTCGCCGGGGGGACCCAGTACTTC.

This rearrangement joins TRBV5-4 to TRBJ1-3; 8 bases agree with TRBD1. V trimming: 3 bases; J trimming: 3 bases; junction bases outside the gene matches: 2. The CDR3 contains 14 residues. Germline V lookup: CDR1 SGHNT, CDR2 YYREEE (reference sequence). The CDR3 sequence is CASSSDRVGNTIYF. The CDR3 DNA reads TGTGCCAGCAGCTCGGACAGGGTTGGAAACACCATATATTTT.

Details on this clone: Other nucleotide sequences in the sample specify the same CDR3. The DNA of the CDR3 is TGCGCCAGCAGCTTGGGGGACAGGGTCCAAGAGACCCAGTACTTC. Translation: CASSLGDRVQETQYF. This sequence joins TRBV5-1 and TRBJ2-5, with 9 bases that match TRBD1. With 0 bases clipped from V and 1 base from J, the junction kept 1 base outside the gene matches. Germline values: CDR1 SGHRS, CDR2 YFSETQ. This CDR3 region has 15 residues.

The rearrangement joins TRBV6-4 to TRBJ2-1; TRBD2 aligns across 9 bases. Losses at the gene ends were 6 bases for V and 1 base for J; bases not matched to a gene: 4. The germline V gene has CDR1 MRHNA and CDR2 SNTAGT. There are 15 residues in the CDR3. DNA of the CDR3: TGTGCCAGCAGCCTGACTAGCGGTTCCTACAATGAGCAGTTCTTC. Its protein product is CASSLTSGSYNEQFF.

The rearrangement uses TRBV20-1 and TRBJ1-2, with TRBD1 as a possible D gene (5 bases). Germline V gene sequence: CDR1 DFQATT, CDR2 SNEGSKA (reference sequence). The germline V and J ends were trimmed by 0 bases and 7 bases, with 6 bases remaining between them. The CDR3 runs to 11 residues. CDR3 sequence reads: CSAREDTGYTF. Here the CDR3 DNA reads TGCAGTGCTAGAGAGGACACTGGCTACACCTTC.

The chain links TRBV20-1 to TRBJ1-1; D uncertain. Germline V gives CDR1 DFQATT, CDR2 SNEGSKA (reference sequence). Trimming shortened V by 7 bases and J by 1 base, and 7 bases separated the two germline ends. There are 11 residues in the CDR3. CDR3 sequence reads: CSVFRNTEAFF. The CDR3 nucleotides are TGCAGTGTTTTTCGGAACACTGAAGCTTTCTTT.

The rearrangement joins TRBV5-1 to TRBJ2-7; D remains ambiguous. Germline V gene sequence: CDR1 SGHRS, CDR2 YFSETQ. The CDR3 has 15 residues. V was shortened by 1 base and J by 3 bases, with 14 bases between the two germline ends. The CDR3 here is CASSLSESTFYEQYF. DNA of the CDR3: TGCGCCAGCAGCTTGAGCGAGTCCACTTTCTACGAGCAGTACTTC.

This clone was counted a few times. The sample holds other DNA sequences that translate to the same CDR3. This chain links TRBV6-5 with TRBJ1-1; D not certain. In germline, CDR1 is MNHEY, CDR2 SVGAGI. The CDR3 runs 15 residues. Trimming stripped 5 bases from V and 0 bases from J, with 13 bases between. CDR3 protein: CASSPLRGVNTEAFF. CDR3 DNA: TGTGCCAGCAGTCCCCTCCGCGGGGTGAACACTGAAGCTTTCTTT.

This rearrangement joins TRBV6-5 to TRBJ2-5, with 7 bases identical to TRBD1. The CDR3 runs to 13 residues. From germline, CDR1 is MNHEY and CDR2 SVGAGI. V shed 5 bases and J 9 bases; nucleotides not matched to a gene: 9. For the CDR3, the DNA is TGTGCCAGCAGTCGGACAGGCCAAACGCCCCAGTACTTC. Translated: CASSRTGQTPQYF.